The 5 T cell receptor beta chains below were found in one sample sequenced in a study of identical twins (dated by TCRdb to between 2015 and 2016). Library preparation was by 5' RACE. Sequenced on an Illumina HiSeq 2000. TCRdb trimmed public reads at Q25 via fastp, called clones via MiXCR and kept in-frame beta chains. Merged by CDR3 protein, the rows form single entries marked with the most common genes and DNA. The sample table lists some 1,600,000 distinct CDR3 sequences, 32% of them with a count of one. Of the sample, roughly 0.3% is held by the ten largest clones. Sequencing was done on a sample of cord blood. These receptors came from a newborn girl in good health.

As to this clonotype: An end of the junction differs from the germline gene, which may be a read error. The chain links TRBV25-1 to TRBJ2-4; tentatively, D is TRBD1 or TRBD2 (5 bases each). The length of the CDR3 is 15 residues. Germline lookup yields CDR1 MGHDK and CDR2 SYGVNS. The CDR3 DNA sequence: TGTGCCAGCAGTGAAGGGGGTCGCCGTAGCTACGAGCAGTCCTTC. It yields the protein CASSEGGRRSYEQSF.

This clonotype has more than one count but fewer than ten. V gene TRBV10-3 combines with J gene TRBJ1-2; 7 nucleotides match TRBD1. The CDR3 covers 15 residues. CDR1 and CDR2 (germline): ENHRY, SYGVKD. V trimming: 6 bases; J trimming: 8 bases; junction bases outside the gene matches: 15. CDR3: CAISIRDSRFSGYTF. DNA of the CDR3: TGTGCCATCAGCATCCGGGACAGCCGTTTTTCGGGCTACACCTTC.

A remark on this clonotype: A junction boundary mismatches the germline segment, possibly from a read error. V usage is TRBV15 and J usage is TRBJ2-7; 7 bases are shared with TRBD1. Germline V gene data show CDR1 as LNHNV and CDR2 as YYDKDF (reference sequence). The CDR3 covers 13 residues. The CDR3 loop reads CATSRDRPYEQYF. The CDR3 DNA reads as TGCGCCACTTCCCGGGACAGACCCTACGAGCAGTACTTC.

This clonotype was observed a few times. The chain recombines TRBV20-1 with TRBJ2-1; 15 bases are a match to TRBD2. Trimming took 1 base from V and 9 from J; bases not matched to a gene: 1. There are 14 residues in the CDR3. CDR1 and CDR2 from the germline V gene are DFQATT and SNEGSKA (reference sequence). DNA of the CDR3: TGCAGTGCTAGAGGGACTAGCGGGAGGGGTGAGCAGTTCTTC. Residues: CSARGTSGRGEQFF.

The CDR3 reads CASSLSLRGGYTF. For the CDR3, the DNA is TGTGCCAGCAGTTTATCGCTAAGGGGCGGCTACACCTTC. The chain recombines TRBV27 with TRBJ1-2, with TRBD1 as a possible D gene (5 bases). Germline V gene lookup returns CDR1 MNHEY and CDR2 SMNVEV (reference sequence). Trimming pared 0 bases from V and 8 bases from J, leaving 10 bases between. CDR3 size: 13 residues.